The present TCR beta chain was sequenced within a study of T cell responses to AZD1222 COVID-19 vaccine. Study-level points and caveats: Compared with day 0, the breadth and depth of the Spike-specific TCR repertoire rose significantly after two doses of AZD1222. Reportedly, nearly half the spike-specific TCRs target unmutated variant regions. Sampling that yielded the repertoires occurred only after the peak T cell response.

Data came from immunoSEQ multiplex PCR; TCRdb stores just in-frame clones and leaves some out. Of approximately 83,000 clones detected, about 90% appear once; the ten largest clones hold under 5%. This clone occurred once. Antigen unknown. Per the germline V gene, CDR1 is WNHNN and CDR2 is SYGVQD (reference sequence). The CDR3 is 13 residues long. The V gene lost 6 bases and the J gene lost 1 base, with 10 bases spanning the gap. The sequence was obtained from an adult in good health. The chain carries TRBV10-1 and TRBJ2-7, with D perhaps TRBD1 or TRBD2 (5 bases each). Sequences were derived from peripheral blood, sampled on day 0 of MenACWY control vaccination. This CDR3 is CASSRDGSYEQYF. CDR3 DNA sequence: TGCGCCAGCAGCCGGGACGGATCCTACGAGCAGTACTTC.